These T cell receptor beta chains were read from a single sample in a study of CD8+ T cells in alopecia areata. Profiling relied on immunoSEQ multiplex PCR, and the TCRdb table lists in-frame clones only, not all of them. The sample lists about 100,000 clones, roughly 59% occurring once. The source material was CD8+ T cells sorted from blood. These receptors were collected from a human donor in good health. The CDR3 runs from the conserved cysteine through the conserved F or W. The D gene is left open where the match is weak. The size entry is marked missing in some rows and otherwise reads once, few, many or a size class.

d_call clone_size j_call v_call cdr3_nt cdr3_aa
TRBD1 NA TRBJ1-1 TRBV19 TGTGCCAGTAGACCAGGGGGCACGAACACTGAAGCTTTCTTT CASRPGGTNTEAFF
TRBD2 NA TRBJ2-1 TRBV4-2 TGTGCCAGCAGCCCGCTAGCGGGGGGGCCCGGTGAGCAGTTCTTC CASSPLAGGPGEQFF
TRBD2 NA TRBJ2-7 TRBV27 TGTGCCAGCAGTCCCGGGACTAGCGGGGGGTGGAACGAGCAGTACTTC CASSPGTSGGWNEQYF
NA few TRBJ2-2 TRBV4-1 TGCGCCAGCAGCACGGGGGTGTACACCGGGGAGCTGTTTTTT CASSTGVYTGELFF
TRBD2 NA TRBJ2-7 TRBV10-3 TGTGCCAGTCACCTTAGCGGGGAGTCCTACGAGCAGTACTTC CASHLSGESYEQYF
TRBD1 NA TRBJ1-1 TRBV5-6 TGTGCCAGCAGCGCCCCGGGACAGGGTTCATCTGAAGCTTTCTTT CASSAPGQGSSEAFF
NA NA TRBJ1-6 TRBV5-6 TGTGCCAGCAGCCATCCGGTCCGCTCACCCCTCCACTTT CASSHPVRSPLHF
TRBD1 few TRBJ2-5 TRBV27 TGTGCCACTGCGAGATACGGACAGGGGAGTTTAGAGACCCAGTACTTC CATARYGQGSLETQYF
NA NA TRBJ2-7 TRBV29-1 TGCAGCGTTGAGGAGGGCTACGAGCAGTACTTC CSVEEGYEQYF
NA NA TRBJ1-1 TRBV2 TGTGCCAGCACTTGGACAGACATGAACACTGAAGCTTTCTTT CASTWTDMNTEAFF
NA NA TRBJ2-7 TRBV9 TGTGCCAGCAGCTTTTCCTCGGGCCTGGCCAACGAGCAGTACTTC CASSFSSGLANEQYF
TRBD1 few TRBJ1-1 TRBV6-1 TGTGCCAGCAGTGAAGGGGAGACAGGGGGCCGTTTCTTT CASSEGETGGRFF
NA once TRBJ2-5 TRBV27 TGTGCCAGCAGTCCTCCCTCCCAAGAGACCCAGTACTTC CASSPPSQETQYF
TRBD1 NA TRBJ2-1 TRBV10-3 TGTGCCATCAGTACCGGGACAGGGACCTACAATGAGCAGTTCTTC CAISTGTGTYNEQFF
TRBD1 NA TRBJ2-1 TRBV5-4 TGTGCCAGCAGCCTGGGACAGGGAGTTATTGAGCAGTTCTTC CASSLGQGVIEQFF
TRBD2 NA TRBJ2-1 TRBV30 TGTGCCTGGAGTGCCTTGGGGGGGGTCTACAATGAGCAGTTCTTC CAWSALGGVYNEQFF
NA NA TRBJ2-3 TRBV7-2 TGTGCCAGCAGCTCCCGAGACCCCGGAAAAGATACGCAGTATTTT CASSSRDPGKDTQYF
TRBD1 NA TRBJ1-2 TRBV5-1 TGCGCCAGCAGCTTGGAACAGGGGGCGATTATCTATGGCTACACCTTC CASSLEQGAIIYGYTF
NA few TRBJ1-2 TRBV7-9 TGTGCCAGCAGCTTAGTCTGGCCCACGGATGGCTACACCTTC CASSLVWPTDGYTF
NA once TRBJ1-2 TRBV5-6 TGTGCCAGCAACCCGCGGGGGGTCAGAAGAGACTATGGCTACACCTTC CASNPRGVRRDYGYTF
TRBD2 few TRBJ2-1 TRBV5-6 TGTGCCAGCAGCTTGATGACCCTAGCGGGTCACAATGAGCAGTTCTTC CASSLMTLAGHNEQFF
NA NA TRBJ1-1 TRBV5-1 TGCGCCAGCAGCTTGGACGCGGGGCCGAACACTGAAGCTTTCTTT CASSLDAGPNTEAFF
NA NA TRBJ1-1 TRBV5-6 TGTGCCAGCAGCCTCCCACAGGGCCCGGCTTTCTTT CASSLPQGPAFF
TRBD1 NA TRBJ2-7 TRBV7-9 TGTGCCAGCAGCTTAGGGGACAGCTCCTACGAGCAGTACTTC CASSLGDSSYEQYF
NA NA TRBJ1-5 TRBV19 TGTGCCAGTACCCAGAGTGCGTCTGGCCCCCAGCATTTT CASTQSASGPQHF
TRBD2 NA TRBJ2-1 TRBV30 TGTGCCTGGAATACGGGGGGAAACAATGAGCAGTTCTTC CAWNTGGNNEQFF
NA once TRBJ2-7 TRBV13 TGTGCCAGCAGCGGTACAGAAACCCTCTACGAGCAGTACTTC CASSGTETLYEQYF
NA NA TRBJ2-7 TRBV5-4 TGTGCCAGCAGCTCCTCCCACGAGCAGTACTTC CASSSSHEQYF
TRBD2 few TRBJ2-3 TRBV7-8 TGTGCCAGCAGCTTATATGTATGGCCTAGCGGGGGCACAGATACGCAGTATTTT CASSLYVWPSGGTDTQYF
NA NA TRBJ1-5 TRBV19 TGTGCCAGTAGTATCTACAGCCATCAGCCCCAGCATTTT CASSIYSHQPQHF
NA NA TRBJ2-7 TRBV7-9 TGTGCGACGGAGTTCTCCTACGAGCAGTACTTC CATEFSYEQYF
NA few TRBJ2-5 TRBV5-4 TGTGCCAGCAGCTGGGACCCTGACAGTAACCAAGAGACCCAGTACTTC CASSWDPDSNQETQYF
TRBD1 NA TRBJ1-6 TRBV4-2 TGTGCCAGCAGCCTCGGACAGGGAGGCAATTCACCCCTCCACTTT CASSLGQGGNSPLHF
NA NA TRBJ2-5 TRBV13 TGTGCCAGCAGCCCGAGGACGGGGCAAGAGACCCAGTACTTC CASSPRTGQETQYF
NA NA TRBJ1-5 TRBV6-6 TGTGCCAGCAGTCGAGGACAGCCCAATCAGCCCCAGCATTTT CASSRGQPNQPQHF
NA NA TRBJ2-5 TRBV25-1 TGTGCCAGCAGTGAGGGACCCCTCAAGCAGTACTTC CASSEGPLKQYF
NA once TRBJ1-2 TRBV6-1 TGTGCCAGCAGTGATGTCCCCCCCCGACCCGGGGATGGCTACACCTTC CASSDVPPRPGDGYTF
NA NA TRBJ2-3 TRBV27 TGTGCCAGCGCTTCAGGCCCGGATACGCAGTATTTT CASASGPDTQYF
TRBD1 few TRBJ2-7 TRBV30 TGTGCCTGGACATCCGGGACAGGGAGCAACGAGCAGTACTTC CAWTSGTGSNEQYF
NA few TRBJ2-3 TRBV6-6 TGTGCCAGCAGTTACTCGCTCTCAGATACGCAGTATTTT CASSYSLSDTQYF
NA NA TRBJ1-2 TRBV14 TGTGCCAGCAGCCAAGAGGAGCTCCGCCAGTTAGAACCTCGCTACACCTTC CASSQEELRQLEPRYTF
NA NA TRBJ1-1 TRBV28 TGTGCCAGCAGTTTATGGCCCCAATACACTGAAGCTTTCTTT CASSLWPQYTEAFF